This passage covers 21 T cell receptor beta chains from one sample sequenced in a study of cytomegalovirus exposure and HLA in healthy donors. The PCR made use of 60 Vbeta and 13 Jbeta primers. Profiled with immunoSEQ multiplex PCR; TCRdb holds only in-frame clones, not every one. The sample yields 150,000 to 200,000 clones, approximately 86% seen once. The sample consisted of PBMCs. The receptors come from a woman aged 18-29 years in good health and CMV-seronegative.

The rearrangement uses TRBV15 and TRBJ1-5; no clear D. The CDR3 totals 14 residues. Looked up from germline, CDR1 is LNHNV and CDR2 is YYDKDF (reference sequence). V lost 0 bases and J lost 7, with 10 bases in between. The CDR3 region has the DNA TGTGCCACCAGCAGAGATCCGGGTCCACAGCCCCAGCATTTT. It is translated as CATSRDPGPQPQHF.

The rearrangement joins TRBV11-1 to TRBJ1-1, with 8 bases lining up with TRBD1. The junction had 1 base not matched to a gene; V was cut back by 3 bases and J by 4 bases. The CDR3 contains 13 residues. CDR1 is SGHAT, CDR2 FQDESV, per germline (reference sequence). CDR3 coding DNA: TGTGCCAGCAGCTTTACAGGGGGCACTGAAGCTTTCTTT. This codes for CASSFTGGTEAFF.

The chain has TRBV7-2 and TRBJ2-5; TRBD1 agrees at 7 bases. V was clipped by 5 bases and J by 8 bases; unmatched bases: 11. From germline, CDR1 is SGHTA and CDR2 FQGNSA. The CDR3 extends over 14 amino acids. The CDR3: CASSAGTARTTQYF. CDR3 nucleotide sequence: TGTGCCAGCAGCGCCGGGACAGCGAGGACTACCCAGTACTTC.

CDR3 in DNA: TGTGCCAGCAGCCTGGGACAGGGGATGTCCGAGCAGTACTTC. This gives the protein CASSLGQGMSEQYF. This chain connects TRBV7-2 to TRBJ2-7, with TRBD1 matching 10 bases. Looked up from germline, CDR1 is SGHTA and CDR2 is FQGNSA. The CDR3 totals 14 residues. V shed 5 bases and J 6 bases; nucleotides not matched to a gene: 7.

J is TRBJ2-3 and V is TRBV6-1, with a possible D match to TRBD2 (6 bases). In germline, CDR1 is MNHNS, CDR2 SASEGT. The CDR3 is made up of 16 amino acids. V gave up 4 bases and J gave up 1 base, with 15 bases separating them. This CDR3 reads CASSVLGGDRTDTQYF. Here the CDR3 DNA reads TGTGCCAGCAGTGTACTAGGCGGGGACCGCACAGATACGCAGTATTTT.

The J gene is TRBJ1-3, the V gene TRBV6-5; D remains ambiguous. This CDR3 comprises 14 residues. Germline loops: CDR1 MNHEY, CDR2 SVGAGI. Trimming cost V 2 bases and J 3 bases, with 8 bases left between them. The CDR3 DNA follows: TGTGCCAGCAGTTACGGGAGTTTTGGAAACACCATATATTTT. It is translated as CASSYGSFGNTIYF.

The chain couples TRBV6-6 to TRBJ1-3, with D hard to call. CDR1 and CDR2 (germline): MNHNY, SVGAGI (reference sequence). V shed 2 bases and J shed 4 bases, with 3 bases lying between them. This CDR3 contains 12 residues. The CDR3 loop reads CASSYGGNTIYF. The DNA of the CDR3 is TGTGCCAGCAGTTACGGCGGAAACACCATATATTTT.

This chain connects TRBV27 to TRBJ2-7; D may be TRBD2 (5 bases). Germline CDR1 MNHEY, CDR2 SMNVEV (reference sequence). V lost 3 bases and J lost 4, with 16 bases in between. The CDR3 spans 15 residues. This CDR3 reads CASSFVTKDRYEQYF. In DNA, the CDR3 is TGTGCCAGCAGTTTCGTGACTAAAGATAGGTACGAGCAGTACTTC.

Only a few counts were recorded for this clone. The chain recombines TRBV7-8 with TRBJ1-1; D may be TRBD1 (5 bases). Germline CDR1 is SGHVS and CDR2 is FQNEAQ. Trimming stripped 1 base from V and 7 bases from J, with 13 bases between. This CDR3 region has 14 residues. The CDR3 sequence: CASSLDSGSCEAFF. The CDR3 nucleotides are TGTGCCAGCAGCTTAGATTCAGGGTCCTGTGAAGCTTTCTTT. Variable domain in full (rest from reference TRBV7-8 and TRBJ1-1): GAGVSQSPRYKVAKRGQDVALRCDPISGHVSLFWYQQALGQGPEFLTYFQNEAQLDKSGLPSDRFFAERPEGSVSTLKIQRTQQEDSAVYLCASSLDSGSCEAFFGQGTRLTVV.

The chain links TRBV6-5 to TRBJ2-7; a possible D gene is TRBD2 (6 bases). The CDR3 is made up of 14 amino acids. Per the germline V gene, CDR1 is MNHEY and CDR2 is SVGAGI. Trimming took 5 bases from V and 0 from J, leaving 11 bases between them. For the CDR3, the DNA is TGTGCCAGCAGTGACCAGACTAGCTCCTACGAGCAGTACTTC. Translating it yields CASSDQTSSYEQYF.

V gene TRBV6-5 combines with J gene TRBJ1-6; D possibly corresponds to TRBD1 (6 bases). Trimming removed 6 bases at V and 7 bases at J, with 13 bases between. There are 14 residues in the CDR3. Germline-derived CDR1 and CDR2 are MNHEY and SVGAGI. CDR3 region: CASRKGEGNSPLHF. The CDR3 DNA follows: TGTGCCAGCAGGAAGGGGGAGGGGAATTCACCCCTCCACTTT.

The chain has TRBV6-1 and TRBJ1-5; no clear D gene. Germline values: CDR1 MNHNS, CDR2 SASEGT. This CDR3 is 13 amino acids long. Trimming shortened V by 4 bases and J by 8 bases, and 12 bases separated the two germline ends. The CDR3 region has the DNA TGTGCCAGCAGTGTAGTAGTGTTGGAGCCCCAGCATTTT. It specifies CASSVVVLEPQHF.

V and J are TRBV4-1 and TRBJ2-3, with 10 bases lining up with TRBD2. This CDR3 has 19 amino acids. Germline lookup yields CDR1 MGHRA and CDR2 YSYEKL. Unmatched junction bases numbered 17, after V lost 0 bases and J lost 8 bases. This CDR3 is CASSQERPSGGPSWGTQYF. The CDR3 DNA is TGCGCCAGCAGCCAAGAAAGACCTAGCGGGGGCCCGAGTTGGGGTACGCAGTATTTT.

This chain joins TRBV7-9 and TRBJ2-7; D is possibly TRBD1 (5 bases). V lost 3 bases and J 6 bases, leaving 9 bases between the germline ends. Germline assignment: CDR1 SEHNR and CDR2 FQNEAQ (reference sequence). The CDR3 consists of 12 residues. The CDR3 is CASSLIGAEQYF. The CDR3 coding sequence is TGTGCCAGCAGCTTGATAGGGGCCGAGCAGTACTTC.

V is TRBV28 and J is TRBJ1-4, with D perhaps matching TRBD1 (5 bases). The CDR3 runs to 14 residues. CDR1 MDHEN and CDR2 SYDVKM come from the germline V gene. The V end was cut by 2 bases, the J end by 11 bases, with 15 bases between. In DNA, the CDR3 is TGTGCCAGCAGTTTAGTGGCGGTCCGGGGGAAACTGTTTTTT. Translating it yields CASSLVAVRGKLFF.

The chain combines TRBV30 with TRBJ1-3; D ambiguous. Germline V gene data show CDR1 as GTSNPN and CDR2 as SVGIG (reference sequence). Trimming stripped 0 bases from V and 1 base from J, with 4 bases between. CDR3 length: 13 residues. The CDR3 reads CAWSVRSGNTIYF. CDR3 DNA: TGTGCCTGGAGTGTTCGGTCTGGAAACACCATATATTTT.

This chain connects TRBV9 to TRBJ2-7; 8 positions agree with TRBD2. The length of the CDR3 is 15 residues. CDR1 and CDR2 from the germline V gene are SGDLS and YYNGEE. The V gene end was trimmed by 0 bases and the J gene end by 4 bases; junction bases not matched to a gene: 6. CDR3 amino acids: CASSVGGGGTYEQYF. CDR3 nucleotides: TGTGCCAGCAGCGTAGGGGGCGGGGGGACGTACGAGCAGTACTTC.

This clone was picked up a small number of times. The V and J genes are TRBV2 and TRBJ1-6; maybe TRBD1 (5 bases). The CDR3 runs 15 residues. V was pared by 2 bases and J by 7 bases, with 12 bases between. Germline loops: CDR1 SNHLY, CDR2 FYNNEI. The CDR3 sequence: CASSEQGGENSPLHF. The DNA of the CDR3 is TGTGCCAGCAGTGAACAGGGAGGAGAGAATTCACCCCTCCACTTT. Using reference TRBV2 and TRBJ1-6 for the parts outside the CDR3, the full variable domain is EPEVTQTPSHQVTQMGQEVILRCVPISNHLYFYWYRQILGQKVEFLVSFYNNEISEKSEIFDDQFSVERPDGSNFTLKIRSTKLEDSAMYFCASSEQGGENSPLHFGNGTRLTVT.

V is TRBV23-1 and J is TRBJ2-1, with TRBD2 identical over 9 bases. TRBV23-1 is treated as an ORF (open reading frame) with a function not yet certain. The length of the CDR3 is 18 residues. V shed 0 bases and J 3 bases; nucleotides not matched to a gene: 9. As DNA, the CDR3 is TGCGCCAGCAGTCAATCGACCGGCGGGAGGGCCTTCTACAATGAGCAGTTCTTC. Translating gives CASSQSTGGRAFYNEQFF.

V is TRBV6-5 and J is TRBJ1-1; D unclear. Trimming stripped 6 bases from V and 0 bases from J, with 8 bases between. Germline V gene data show CDR1 as MNHEY and CDR2 as SVGAGI. The CDR3 is 13 residues long. The CDR3 here is CASRGSLNTEAFF. DNA of the CDR3: TGTGCCAGCAGGGGCAGCCTGAACACTGAAGCTTTCTTT.

In the case of this clone: Germline and junction disagree at one end, which may indicate a read error. The same CDR3 is also encoded by other DNA sequences in this sample. The chain uses TRBV30 and TRBJ2-7; 9 bases are shared with TRBD1. CDR3 length: 15 amino acids. The germline CDR1 and CDR2 sequences are GTSNPN and SVGIG (reference sequence). The CDR3 here is CAWSGGQGSFYEQYF. Written as DNA, the CDR3 is TGCGCCTGGAGTGGGGGACAGGGTAGTTTCTACGAGCAGTACTTC.